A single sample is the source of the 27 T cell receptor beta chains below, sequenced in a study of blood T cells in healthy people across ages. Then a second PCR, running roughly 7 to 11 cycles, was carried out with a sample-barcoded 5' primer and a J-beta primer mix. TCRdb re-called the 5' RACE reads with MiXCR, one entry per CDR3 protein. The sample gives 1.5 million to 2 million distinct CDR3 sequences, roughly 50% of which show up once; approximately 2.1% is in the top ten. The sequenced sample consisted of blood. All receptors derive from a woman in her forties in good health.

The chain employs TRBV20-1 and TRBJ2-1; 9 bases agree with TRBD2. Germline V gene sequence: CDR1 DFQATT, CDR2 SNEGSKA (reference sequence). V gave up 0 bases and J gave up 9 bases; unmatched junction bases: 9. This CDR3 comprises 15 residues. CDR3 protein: CSARDGVAGESEQFF. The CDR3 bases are TGCAGTGCTAGAGATGGGGTAGCGGGAGAAAGTGAGCAGTTCTTC.

The CDR3 DNA sequence: TGTGCCAGCAGTTTAAACGATTACCCTGGAGGTCGGAGCGATAGGTCACCCCTCCACTTT. Amino acid sequence: CASSLNDYPGGRSDRSPLHF. V is TRBV27 and J is TRBJ1-6; no clear D gene. There are 20 residues in the CDR3. Trimming left V 2 bases short and J 10 bases short, with 30 bases between. CDR1 is MNHEY, CDR2 SMNVEV, per germline (reference sequence).

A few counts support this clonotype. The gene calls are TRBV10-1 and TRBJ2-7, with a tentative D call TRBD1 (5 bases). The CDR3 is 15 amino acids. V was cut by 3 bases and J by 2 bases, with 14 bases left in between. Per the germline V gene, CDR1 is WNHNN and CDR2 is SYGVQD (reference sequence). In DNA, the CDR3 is TGCGCCAGCAGTGATAGCAGGGTAGGGGCCTACGAGCAGTACTTC. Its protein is CASSDSRVGAYEQYF.

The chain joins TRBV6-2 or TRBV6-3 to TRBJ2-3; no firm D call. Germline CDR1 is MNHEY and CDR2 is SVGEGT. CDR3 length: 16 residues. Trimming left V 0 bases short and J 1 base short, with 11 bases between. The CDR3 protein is CASSYSSAQGTDTQYF. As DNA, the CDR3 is TGTGCCAGCAGTTACTCTTCGGCCCAGGGCACAGATACGCAGTATTTT.

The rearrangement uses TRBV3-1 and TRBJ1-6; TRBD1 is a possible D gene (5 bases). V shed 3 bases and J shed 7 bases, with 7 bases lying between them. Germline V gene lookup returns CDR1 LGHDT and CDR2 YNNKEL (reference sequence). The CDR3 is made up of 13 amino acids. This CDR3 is CASSHPGNSPLHF. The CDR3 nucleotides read TGTGCCAGCAGCCACCCAGGGAATTCACCCCTCCACTTT. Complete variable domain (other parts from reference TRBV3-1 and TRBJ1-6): DTAVSQTPKYLVTQMGNDKSIKCEQNLGHDTMYWYKQDSKKFLKIMFSYNNKELIINETVPNRFSPKSPDKAHLNLHINSLELGDSAVYFCASSHPGNSPLHFGNGTRLTVT.

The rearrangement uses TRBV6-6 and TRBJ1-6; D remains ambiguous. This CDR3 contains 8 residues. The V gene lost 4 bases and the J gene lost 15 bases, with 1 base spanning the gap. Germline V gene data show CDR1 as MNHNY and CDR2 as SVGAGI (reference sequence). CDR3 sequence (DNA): TGTGCCAGCAGTTTCCTCCACTTT. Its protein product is CASSFLHF.

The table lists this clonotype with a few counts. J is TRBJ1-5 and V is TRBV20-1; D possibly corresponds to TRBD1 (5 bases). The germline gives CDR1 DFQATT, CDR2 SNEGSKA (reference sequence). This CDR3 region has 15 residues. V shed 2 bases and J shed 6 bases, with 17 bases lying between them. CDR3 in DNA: TGCAGTGCTAGACCGTACCAGGGAAGTAGTCAGCCCCAGCATTTT. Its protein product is CSARPYQGSSQPQHF.

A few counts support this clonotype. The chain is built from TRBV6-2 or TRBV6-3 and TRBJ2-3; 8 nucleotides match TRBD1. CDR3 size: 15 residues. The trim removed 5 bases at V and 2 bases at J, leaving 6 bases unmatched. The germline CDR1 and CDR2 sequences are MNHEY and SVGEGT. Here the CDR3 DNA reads TGTGCCAGCAGTGGACAGGGAACACACACAGATACGCAGTATTTT. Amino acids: CASSGQGTHTDTQYF.

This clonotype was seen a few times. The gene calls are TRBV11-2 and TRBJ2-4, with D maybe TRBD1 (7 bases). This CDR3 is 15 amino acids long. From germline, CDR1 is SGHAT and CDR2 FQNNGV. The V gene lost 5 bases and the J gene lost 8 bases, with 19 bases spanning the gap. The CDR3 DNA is TGTGCCAGCAGCCACATTAGGGGGCGCGGGGACATTCAGTACTTC. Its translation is CASSHIRGRGDIQYF. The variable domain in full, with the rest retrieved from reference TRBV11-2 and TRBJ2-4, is EAGVAQSPRYKIIEKRQSVAFWCNPISGHATLYWYQQILGQGPKLLIQFQNNGVVDDSQLPKDRFSAERLKGVDSTLKIQPAKLEDSAVYLCASSHIRGRGDIQYFGAGTRLSVL.

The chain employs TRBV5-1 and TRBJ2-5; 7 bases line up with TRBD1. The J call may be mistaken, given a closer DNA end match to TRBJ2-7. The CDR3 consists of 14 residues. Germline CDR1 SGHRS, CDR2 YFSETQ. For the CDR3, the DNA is TGCGCCAGCAGCTTGGAACAGGGGCTAGCCGAGCAGTACTTC. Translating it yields CASSLEQGLAEQYF.

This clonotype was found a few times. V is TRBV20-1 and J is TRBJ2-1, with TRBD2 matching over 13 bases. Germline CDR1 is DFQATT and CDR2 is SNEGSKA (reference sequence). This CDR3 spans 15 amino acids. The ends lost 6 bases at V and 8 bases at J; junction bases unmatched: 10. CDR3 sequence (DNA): TGCAGTGCCCCAAGACTAGCGGGGGGTTTCGATGAGCAGTTCTTC. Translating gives CSAPRLAGGFDEQFF.

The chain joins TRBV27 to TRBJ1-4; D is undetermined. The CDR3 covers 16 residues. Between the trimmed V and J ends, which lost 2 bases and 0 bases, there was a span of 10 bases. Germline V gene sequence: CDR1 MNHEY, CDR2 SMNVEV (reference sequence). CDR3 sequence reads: CASSLSRVTTNEKLFF. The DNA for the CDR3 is TGTGCCAGCAGTTTAAGTCGTGTTACAACTAATGAAAAACTGTTTTTT.

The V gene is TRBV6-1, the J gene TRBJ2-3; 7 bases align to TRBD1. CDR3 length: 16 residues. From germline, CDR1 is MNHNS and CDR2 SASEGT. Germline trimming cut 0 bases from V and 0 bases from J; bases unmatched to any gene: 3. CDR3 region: CASSEAGQRSTDTQYF. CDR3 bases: TGTGCCAGCAGTGAAGCGGGACAGCGAAGCACAGATACGCAGTATTTT.

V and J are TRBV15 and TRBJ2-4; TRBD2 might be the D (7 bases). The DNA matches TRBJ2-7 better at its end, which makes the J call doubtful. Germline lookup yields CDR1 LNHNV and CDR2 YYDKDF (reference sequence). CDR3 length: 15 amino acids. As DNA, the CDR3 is TGTGCCACCAGCACGAGAGGGGGAGGGAACTACGAGCAGTACTTC. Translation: CATSTRGGGNYEQYF.

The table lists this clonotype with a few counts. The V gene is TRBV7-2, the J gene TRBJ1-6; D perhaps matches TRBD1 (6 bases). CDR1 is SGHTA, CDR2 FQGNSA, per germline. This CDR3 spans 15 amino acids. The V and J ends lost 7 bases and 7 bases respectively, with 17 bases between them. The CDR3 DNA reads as TGTGCCAGCACCTTGTCGGGACACCAAAATTCACCCCTCCACTTT. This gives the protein CASTLSGHQNSPLHF.

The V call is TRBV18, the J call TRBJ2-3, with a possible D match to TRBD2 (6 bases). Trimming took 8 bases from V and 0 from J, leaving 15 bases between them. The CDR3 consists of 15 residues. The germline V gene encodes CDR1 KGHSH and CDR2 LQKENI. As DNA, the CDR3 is TGTGCCAGCGCCCGGGACTCCGGTAGCACAGATACGCAGTATTTT. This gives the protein CASARDSGSTDTQYF.

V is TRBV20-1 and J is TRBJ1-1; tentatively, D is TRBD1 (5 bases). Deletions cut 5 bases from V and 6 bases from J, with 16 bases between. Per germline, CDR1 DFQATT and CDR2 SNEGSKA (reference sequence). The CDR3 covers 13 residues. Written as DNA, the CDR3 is TGCAGTGCTGGGACCCTCACAGTCGCTGAAGCTTTCTTT. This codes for CSAGTLTVAEAFF.

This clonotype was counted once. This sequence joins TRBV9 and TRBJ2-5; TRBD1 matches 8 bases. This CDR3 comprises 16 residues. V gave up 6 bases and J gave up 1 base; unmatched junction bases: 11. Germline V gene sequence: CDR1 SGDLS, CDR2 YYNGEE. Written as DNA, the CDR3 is TGTGCCAGCAACACCCGAGTGGACAGGGCCCAAGAGACCCAGTACTTC. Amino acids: CASNTRVDRAQETQYF.

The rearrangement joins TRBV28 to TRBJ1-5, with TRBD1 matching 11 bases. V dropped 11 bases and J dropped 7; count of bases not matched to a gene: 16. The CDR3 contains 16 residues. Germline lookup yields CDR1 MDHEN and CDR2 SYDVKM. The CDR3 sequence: CAAARGDRGLKQPQHF. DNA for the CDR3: TGTGCCGCGGCTCGGGGGGACAGGGGGTTGAAACAGCCCCAGCATTTT.

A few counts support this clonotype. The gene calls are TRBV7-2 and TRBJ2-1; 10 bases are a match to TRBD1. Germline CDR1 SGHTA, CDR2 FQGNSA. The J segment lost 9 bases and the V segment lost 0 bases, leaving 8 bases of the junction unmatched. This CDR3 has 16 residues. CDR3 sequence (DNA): TGTGCCAGCAGCTTAGCCGGGACAGGGGCCCTAGGTGAGCAGTTCTTC. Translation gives CASSLAGTGALGEQFF.

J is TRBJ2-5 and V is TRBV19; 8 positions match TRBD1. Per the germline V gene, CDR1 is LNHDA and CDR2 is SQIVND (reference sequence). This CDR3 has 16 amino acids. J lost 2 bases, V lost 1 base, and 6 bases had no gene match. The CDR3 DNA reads TGTGCCAGTAGTATAGGACTTGGGACAGGACAAGAGACCCAGTACTTC. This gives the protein CASSIGLGTGQETQYF. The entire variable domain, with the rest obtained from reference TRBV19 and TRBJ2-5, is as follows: DGGITQSPKYLFRKEGQNVTLSCEQNLNHDAMYWYRQDPGQGLRLIYYSQIVNDFQKGDIAEGYSVSREKKESFPLTVTSAQKNPTAFYLCASSIGLGTGQETQYFGPGTRLLVL.

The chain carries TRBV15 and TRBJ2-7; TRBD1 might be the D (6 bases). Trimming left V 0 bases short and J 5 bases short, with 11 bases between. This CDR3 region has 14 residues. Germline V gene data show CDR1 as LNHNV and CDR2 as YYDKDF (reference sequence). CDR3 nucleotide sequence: TGTGCCACCAGCAGAGATAGGGGGATAAACGAGCAGTACTTC. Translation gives CATSRDRGINEQYF.

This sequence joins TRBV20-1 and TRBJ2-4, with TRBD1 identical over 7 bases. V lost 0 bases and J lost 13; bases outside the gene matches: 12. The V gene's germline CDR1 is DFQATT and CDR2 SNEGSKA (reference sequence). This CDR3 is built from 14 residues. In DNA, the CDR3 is TGCAGTGCTAGAGATCCCGACAGGGTCTACGGGCAGTACTTC. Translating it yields CSARDPDRVYGQYF.

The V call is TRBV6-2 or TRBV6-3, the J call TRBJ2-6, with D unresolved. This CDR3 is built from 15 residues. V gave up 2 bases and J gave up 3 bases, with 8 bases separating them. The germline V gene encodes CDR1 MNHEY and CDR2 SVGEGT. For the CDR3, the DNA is TGTGCCAGCAGTTACAGGGCCGGTGGGGCCAACGTCCTGACTTTC. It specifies CASSYRAGGANVLTF.

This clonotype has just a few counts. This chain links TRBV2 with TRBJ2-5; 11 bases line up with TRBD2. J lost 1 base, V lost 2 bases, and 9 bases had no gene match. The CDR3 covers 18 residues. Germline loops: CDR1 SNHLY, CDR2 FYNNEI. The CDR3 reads CASSEWGLAESTQETQYF. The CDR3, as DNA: TGTGCCAGCAGTGAATGGGGACTAGCGGAATCGACCCAAGAGACCCAGTACTTC.

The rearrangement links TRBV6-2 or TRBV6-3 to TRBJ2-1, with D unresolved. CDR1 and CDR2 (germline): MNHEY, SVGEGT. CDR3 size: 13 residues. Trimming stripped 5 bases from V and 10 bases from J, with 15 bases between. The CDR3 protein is CASSPTFTYEQFF. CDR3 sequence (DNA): TGTGCCAGCAGTCCGACGTTCACCTACGAGCAGTTCTTC.

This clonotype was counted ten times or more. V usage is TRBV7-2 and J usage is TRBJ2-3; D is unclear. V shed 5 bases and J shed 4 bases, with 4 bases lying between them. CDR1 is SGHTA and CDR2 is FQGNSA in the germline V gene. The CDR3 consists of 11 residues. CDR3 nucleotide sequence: TGTGCCAGCAGCACAGCAGATACGCAGTATTTT. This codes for CASSTADTQYF.